The rows below give T cell receptor beta chains drawn from one sample of a study of immune evolution from preneoplasia to lung adenocarcinoma. Using immunoSEQ multiplex PCR, the repertoire was profiled, and TCRdb retains in-frame clones only, with some absent. Among 4,000 to 5,000 clones listed, 78% were seen once. Specimen: FFPE normal lung tissue adjacent to the tumor. The receptor set was obtained from a person between 50 and 69 years old with lung adenocarcinoma. Both conserved end residues are part of each CDR3. Clone size is stated in some rows and not others, as once, few, many or a class when expanded.

.	TRBJ1-1	TRBV28	CASSTRAANTEAFF
.	TRBJ1-1	TRBV11-2	CASSLARGAMNTEAFF
.	TRBJ2-4	TRBV18	CASSPQLASGNIQYF
.	TRBJ1-2	TRBV7-9	CASSFGGRSGGYTF
.	TRBJ1-1	TRBV14	CASSPRGGVGPEAFF
.	TRBJ1-5	TRBV4-1	CASSQAQGRQPQHF
.	TRBJ2-3	TRBV7-9	CASSLAMSGSRATQYF
.	TRBJ1-2	TRBV7-9	CASGQSYGYTF
.	TRBJ1-1	TRBV29-1	CSVGVPNTEAFF
.	TRBJ2-3	TRBV5-1	CASGTAFSTDTQYF
.	TRBJ2-1	TRBV7-3	CASSWGQYNEQFF
.	TRBJ2-1	TRBV7-2	CASSQGAEQFF
.	TRBJ2-3	TRBV15	CATSPRGLLAETTDTQYF
.	TRBJ2-1	TRBV29-1	CSVGLLGIAYNEQFF
.	TRBJ2-7	TRBV4-1	CASSPSTGDPYEQYF
.	TRBJ2-5	TRBV18	CASSPPVRGAQYF
.	TRBJ2-2	TRBV11-3	CASSKTGATGELFF
.	TRBJ1-1	TRBV7-3	CASSGPNTEAFF
.	TRBJ1-1	TRBV7-8	CASSLYTGVMNTEAFF
.	TRBJ2-5	TRBV30	CAWSGQGGEQYF
few	TRBJ2-5	TRBV2	CASTRGSSGSWGKTQYF
.	TRBJ2-7	TRBV30	CAWSTLRSGNSYEQYF
.	TRBJ2-1	TRBV30	CAWRGYNEQFF
few	TRBJ2-1	TRBV5-1	CASSSPGQGVYEQFF
.	TRBJ1-2	TRBV11-2	CASSPSLGEDYGYTF
.	TRBJ1-4	TRBV7-6	CASSLAGPQRVNEKLFF
once	TRBJ1-2	TRBV27	CASSLSWTTANYGYTF
.	TRBJ2-7	TRBV6-5	CASGPKTGRYEQYF
.	TRBJ2-1	TRBV29-1	CSVEDDSDEQFF
few	TRBJ2-5	TRBV5-1	CASSLAGQANQETQYF
.	TRBJ2-7	TRBV15	CATSRVPSSRPYEQYF
.	TRBJ2-1	TRBV30	CAGPRASRNEQFF
medium-sized	TRBJ2-3	TRBV7-9	CASSLGVTTDTQYF
.	TRBJ2-1	TRBV9	CASSVDPEAHNEQFF
.	TRBJ1-4	TRBV18	CASSKDEKLFF
.	TRBJ1-1	TRBV5-6	CASSLGLEAFF
.	TRBJ1-2	TRBV11-2	CASSFGSNYGYTF
.	TRBJ2-5	TRBV19	CASSRRSARGETQYF
few	TRBJ2-1	TRBV6-4	CASSDSRLAAILSSYNEQFF
.	TRBJ1-1	TRBV4-1	CASSQDVRGGDTEAFF
.	TRBJ2-2	TRBV28	CASSSLGPSGELFF
.	TRBJ1-2	TRBV29-1	CSVEDRGNGYTF
.	TRBJ1-6	TRBV30	CAWGSGQDNSPLHF
few	TRBJ1-2	TRBV5-6	CASSSYRDRGGSNYGYTF
once	TRBJ2-5	TRBV7-8	CASSPPGGSWETQYF
.	TRBJ1-5	TRBV10-3	CATRDREVQPQHF
.	TRBJ1-2	TRBV5-1	CASSFRGTGSDYGYTF
.	TRBJ1-2	TRBV2	CASSEHRDRGGYTF
.	TRBJ2-1	TRBV6-1	CASSEAGDYNEQFF
few	TRBJ2-2	TRBV7-9	CASSGNAGNTGELFF